The 10 T cell receptor beta chains below all came from one sample that was sequenced in a study of Graves' ophthalmopathy and Graves' hyperthyroidism. Investigators amplified TCR beta CDR3 regions from RNA transcripts. Amplification began with first-round RT-PCR using HTBI primers, then second-round multiplex PCR was performed. TCRdb reprocessed the multiplex PCR reads with MiXCR, giving one entry per CDR3 protein. The repertoire has more than 1,000,000 distinct CDR3 sequences, about two fifths of them found once; the top ten carry 11%. Specimen: peripheral blood or thyroid tissue (not recorded which). The receptors come from an adult man with Graves' hyperthyroidism.

The V call is TRBV12-3 or TRBV12-4, the J call TRBJ1-2; TRBD1 is a possible D gene (6 bases). The CDR3 runs to 17 residues. The V gene lost 3 bases and the J gene lost 1 base, with 18 bases spanning the gap. This chain's CDR3 is CASSFGGPEGNNYGYTF. CDR3 sequence (DNA): TGTGCCAGCAGTTTCGGGGGCCCTGAGGGGAATAACTATGGCTACACCTTC.

This clonotype was seen ten or more times. The genes are TRBV24-1 and TRBJ2-2; D is unresolved. The CDR3 length is 13 residues. Germline V CDR1 and CDR2: KGHDR, SFDVKD. The ends were cut back, 1 base at V and 6 bases at J, with 5 bases in the middle. The chain's CDR3 is CATSDFDPGELFF. In nucleotides, the CDR3 is TGTGCCACCAGTGATTTCGACCCCGGGGAGCTGTTTTTT.

This clonotype was observed a handful of times. In this CDR3 the conserved last residue, phenylalanine or tryptophan, is missing, so a read error is likely. V and J are TRBV7-6 and TRBJ1-2; D call uncertain. The germline CDR1 and CDR2 sequences are SGHVS and FNYEAQ. Between the trimmed V and J ends, which lost 5 bases and 8 bases, there was a span of 12 bases. There are 12 residues in the CDR3. CDR3 amino acids: CASSPQRTGYTL. In DNA form, the CDR3 reads TGTGCCAGCAGCCCACAGAGAACAGGCTACACCCTC.

The V and J genes are TRBV12-3 or TRBV12-4 and TRBJ2-7; 7 nucleotides match TRBD2. J lost 0 bases, V lost 3 bases, and 5 bases had no gene match. The CDR3 consists of 15 residues. CDR3 in amino acids: CASSFSGGSSYEQYF. In DNA form, the CDR3 reads TGTGCCAGCAGTTTCTCCGGGGGGAGCTCCTACGAGCAGTACTTC.

The rearrangement joins TRBV18 to TRBJ1-1; maybe TRBD1 (5 bases). Trimming cost V 7 bases and J 1 base, with 19 bases left between them. Germline values: CDR1 KGHSH, CDR2 LQKENI. The CDR3 totals 16 residues. The CDR3 sequence: CASLLSGLWGNTEAFF. The CDR3 DNA reads TGTGCCAGCTTACTCTCGGGACTCTGGGGGAACACTGAAGCTTTCTTT.

This clonotype showed up just a few times. V gene TRBV14 combines with J gene TRBJ2-7; D may match TRBD1 or TRBD2 (7 bases each). The germline V gene encodes CDR1 SGHDN and CDR2 FVKESK. Trimming took 4 bases from V and 6 from J, leaving 22 bases between them. The CDR3 is made up of 16 amino acids. The CDR3 spells CASSPTRGGGTGEQYF. The CDR3 region has the DNA TGTGCCAGCAGCCCGACTCGGGGAGGGGGCACGGGCGAGCAGTACTTC.

This clonotype was seen more than once but under ten times. This chain joins TRBV29-1 and TRBJ2-7; 11 bases line up with TRBD2. Germline V gene data show CDR1 as SQVTM and CDR2 as ANQGSEA. J lost 2 bases, V lost 6 bases, and 6 bases had no gene match. The CDR3 spans 14 residues. CDR3 bases: TGCAGCGTCTCGGGACTAGCGGAGCCCTACGAGCAGTACTTC. It translates to CSVSGLAEPYEQYF.

This clonotype was counted at least ten times. The V call is TRBV4-3, the J call TRBJ1-2; tentative D call: TRBD1 (5 bases). Germline V CDR1 and CDR2: LGHNA, YSLEER. The CDR3 consists of 18 residues. With 0 bases removed from V and 3 bases from J, the gap between germline ends came to 20 bases. In DNA, the CDR3 is TGCGCCAGCAGCCAAGAAGGACCGGGGACCGGGAATTACTATGGCTACACCTTC. Encoded protein: CASSQEGPGTGNYYGYTF.

The chain links TRBV20-1 to TRBJ1-2; 11 bases fit TRBD1. Trimming at V came to 0 bases and at J to 7 bases, leaving 7 bases not matched to a gene. Germline values: CDR1 DFQATT, CDR2 SNEGSKA (reference sequence). CDR3 size: 15 residues. CDR3 region: CSARDRGQGDVGYTF. As DNA, the CDR3 is TGCAGTGCTAGAGATCGGGGACAGGGGGACGTTGGCTACACCTTC.

This clonotype was picked up one time. This chain links TRBV15 with TRBJ2-5, with TRBD1 matching over 11 bases. Germline V lookup: CDR1 LNHNV, CDR2 YYDKDF (reference sequence). The CDR3 spans 16 residues. Germline trimming cut 8 bases from V and 5 bases from J; bases unmatched to any gene: 13. The CDR3 DNA follows: TGTGCCACCGTTCATAGGGGGGACAGGGGGATGGAGACCCAGTACTTC. Protein product: CATVHRGDRGMETQYF. Based on the CDR3 plus reference TRBV15 and TRBJ2-5, the full variable domain is DAMVIQNPRYQVTQFGKPVTLSCSQTLNHNVMYWYQQKSSQAPKLLFHYYDKDFNNEADTPDNFQSRRPNTSFCFLDIRSPGLGDTAMYLCATVHRGDRGMETQYFGPGTRLLVL.